The clone carrying this TCR beta chain was detected only a few times. Its target is unknown. CDR3 length: 17 residues. Germline CDR1 is SGHDN and CDR2 is FVKESK. The J segment lost 5 bases and the V segment lost 3 bases, leaving 7 bases of the junction unmatched. Two oligonucleotides, mixed equimolar, formed the beta constant-region primer covering TRBC1 and TRBC2. An oligonucleotide with the SP2 primer and a 12-nucleotide UMI was ligated to the cDNA 3' end. Nested alpha and beta constant-region primers with the SP2 primer drove four PCR rounds on ligated cDNA. MiXCR was run by TCRdb on the UMI-ligation and nested PCR reads, yielding one entry per CDR3 protein. The table has around 160,000 distinct CDR3 sequences, about a sixth seen once. These data belong to a study of naive and memory T cell subsets. General study results and limits: Gini index rose across naive, CM, EM and EMRA in CD4 and CD8.

Four subsets defined by CD45RA and CD27 were sorted after CD3, CD4, CD8 and live/dead staining. This sequence was found in a human donor in good health. Source material: naive CD4+ T cells from blood. V is TRBV14 and J is TRBJ2-2; 12 bases map to TRBD2. This chain's CDR3 is CASSHDLAGGPTGELFF. The DNA of the CDR3 is TGTGCCAGCAGCCATGACCTAGCGGGAGGGCCAACCGGGGAGCTGTTTTTT.